The 17 T cell receptor beta chains presented below share a single source sample, sequenced in a study of spatial heterogeneity in lung cancer. TCRdb re-called the 5' RACE reads through MiXCR, storing one row per CDR3 protein. This sample has approximately 49,000 distinct CDR3 sequences, with less than 5.5% found just once. Time point: sample taken at primary tumor resection. Tumor, nontumor lung or frozen PBMC supplied whole RNA that was sequenced unsorted. The input for sequencing was PBMCs, taken at surgery. All receptors come from a male donor with early-stage non-small cell lung cancer.

This clonotype came up many times. The rearrangement links TRBV11-2 to TRBJ2-7; unclear D gene. Germline V gene sequence: CDR1 SGHAT, CDR2 FQNNGV. The CDR3 runs to 16 residues. Deletions cut 3 bases from V and 0 bases from J, with 15 bases between. The CDR3 DNA is TGTGCCAGCAGCTTCACACACGGCCTGAGCTCCTACGAGCAGTACTTC. It yields the protein CASSFTHGLSSYEQYF.

This clonotype has at least ten counts. The rearrangement joins TRBV11-2 to TRBJ2-5; 7 nucleotides agree with TRBD1. From germline, CDR1 is SGHAT and CDR2 FQNNGV. The CDR3 is 16 residues long. Trimming took 1 base from V and 4 from J; bases not matched to a gene: 9. The CDR3 bases are TGTGCCAGCAGCTTAGGGGGACAGTTCCCAAGAGAGACCCAGTACTTC. Translated, it gives CASSLGGQFPRETQYF.

This clonotype showed up many times. J is TRBJ2-1 and V is TRBV6-2 or TRBV6-3; no definite D call. The CDR3 length is 14 residues. CDR1 MNHEY and CDR2 SVGEGT come from the germline V gene. Trimming shortened V by 2 bases and J by 0 bases, and 5 bases separated the two germline ends. DNA for the CDR3: TGTGCCAGCAGTTACACGGGCTCCTACAATGAGCAGTTCTTC. Translating it yields CASSYTGSYNEQFF.

As concerns this clonotype: A read error may be the cause here, since a much bigger clone is one base away. The chain uses TRBV5-6 and TRBJ2-6, with TRBD2 matching over 10 bases. The germline V gene encodes CDR1 SGHDT and CDR2 YYEEEE. This CDR3 region has 17 residues. CDR3 protein: CVSSLFLAGAGANVLTF. CDR3 coding DNA: TGTGTCAGCAGCTTGTTCCTAGCGGGAGCTGGGGCCAACGTCCTGACTTTC.

Many counts were recorded for this clonotype. The chain employs TRBV2 and TRBJ2-7; TRBD1 is a possible D gene (6 bases). The CDR3 runs to 17 residues. Trimming stripped 5 bases from V and 1 base from J, with 21 bases between. Germline V gene lookup returns CDR1 SNHLY and CDR2 FYNNEI. The CDR3 is CASSPGRTARGSYEQYF. CDR3 in DNA: TGTGCCAGCAGTCCGGGCAGGACAGCCAGGGGATCCTACGAGCAGTACTTC.

This clonotype was seen at least ten times. The chain employs TRBV24-1 and TRBJ2-5, with 8 bases aligning to TRBD1. J gave up 2 bases and V 0 bases, and 1 base lay outside the gene matches. CDR1 is KGHDR, CDR2 SFDVKD, per germline. This CDR3 is 15 amino acids long. This chain's CDR3 is CATSDLGQGQETQYF. CDR3 nucleotide sequence: TGTGCCACCAGTGATTTGGGACAGGGTCAAGAGACCCAGTACTTC.

This clonotype was found many times. The CDR3 coding sequence is TGCAGTGCCGAGATCGGGGGGGACACTGAAGCTTTCTTT. As protein: CSAEIGGDTEAFF. This rearrangement joins TRBV20-1 to TRBJ1-1; a possible D gene is TRBD1 (5 bases). V was shortened by 6 bases and J by 3 bases, with 14 bases between the two germline ends. The germline CDR1 and CDR2 sequences are DFQATT and SNEGSKA (reference sequence). This CDR3 region has 13 residues.

This clonotype has just a few counts. V is TRBV4-1 and J is TRBJ2-7; D not resolved. Trimming took 5 bases from V and 3 from J, leaving 17 bases between them. This CDR3 is built from 15 residues. The germline V gene encodes CDR1 MGHRA and CDR2 YSYEKL. CDR3 amino acids: CASSNRALGLYEQYF. In nucleotides, the CDR3 is TGCGCCAGCAGCAACCGGGCCTTGGGCCTCTACGAGCAGTACTTC.

The chain has TRBV29-1 and TRBJ1-4; D is ambiguous. This CDR3 has 11 amino acids. Germline-derived CDR1 and CDR2 are SQVTM and ANQGSEA. V lost 7 bases to trimming and J lost 8 bases, with 11 bases between them. CDR3 loop: CSDTSEEKLFF. CDR3 nucleotides: TGCAGCGATACCTCGGAGGAAAAACTGTTTTTT.

Ten or more counts support this clonotype. The chain employs TRBV4-1 and TRBJ2-1; 10 bases map to TRBD2. The germline V gene has CDR1 MGHRA and CDR2 YSYEKL. Trimming removed 0 bases from V and 0 bases from J; junction bases left unmatched: 2. The CDR3 loop spans 17 amino acids. The CDR3 DNA is TGCGCCAGCAGCCAAGAAATAGCGGGAGGCTCCTACAATGAGCAGTTCTTC. Residues: CASSQEIAGGSYNEQFF.

This clonotype was seen at least ten times. This rearrangement joins TRBV20-1 to TRBJ1-2, with D perhaps matching TRBD1 (5 bases). The CDR3 has 13 residues. With 5 bases removed from V and 3 bases from J, the gap between germline ends came to 13 bases. CDR1 and CDR2 (germline): DFQATT, SNEGSKA (reference sequence). The CDR3: CSAGPLGDYGYTF. The CDR3 bases are TGCAGTGCTGGACCCTTGGGGGACTATGGCTACACCTTC.

This clonotype was observed many times. J is TRBJ1-4 and V is TRBV28; D remains ambiguous. CDR3 length: 14 residues. Germline assignment: CDR1 MDHEN and CDR2 SYDVKM. With 4 bases removed from V and 8 bases from J, the gap between germline ends came to 14 bases. CDR3 loop: CASSYSSDGEKLFF. CDR3 sequence (DNA): TGTGCCAGCAGTTATTCTTCGGACGGGGAAAAACTGTTTTTT. Looking up the rest from reference TRBV28 and TRBJ1-4 gives the full variable domain: DVKVTQSSRYLVKRTGEKVFLECVQDMDHENMFWYRQDPGLGLRLIYFSYDVKMKEKGDIPEGYSVSREKKERFSLILESASTNQTSMYLCASSYSSDGEKLFFGSGTQLSVL.

This clonotype was counted many times. This chain joins TRBV18 and TRBJ1-5; D not certain. CDR1 and CDR2 from the germline V gene are KGHSH and LQKENI. CDR3 length: 13 residues. V lost 5 bases and J 4 bases, leaving 9 bases between the germline ends. In DNA form, the CDR3 reads TGTGCCAGCTCAGCTAATGGGAATCAGCCCCAGCATTTT. Protein sequence: CASSANGNQPQHF. The full variable domain, in which reference TRBV18 and TRBJ1-5 provide the parts outside the CDR3, is NAGVMQNPRHLVRRRGQEARLRCSPMKGHSHVYWYRQLPEEGLKFMVYLQKENIIDESGMPKERFSAEFPKEGPSILRIQQVVRGDSAAYFCASSANGNQPQHFGDGTRLSIL.

This clonotype showed up many times. V is TRBV7-9 and J is TRBJ2-1; TRBD1 matches 10 bases. With V trimmed by 5 bases and J by 4 bases, 11 bases remained unmatched. Germline assignment: CDR1 SEHNR and CDR2 FQNEAQ (reference sequence). The CDR3 runs 17 residues. The CDR3 sequence: CASSTPVGDRGYNEQFF. The CDR3 DNA sequence: TGTGCCAGCAGCACCCCGGTGGGGGACAGGGGTTACAATGAGCAGTTCTTC.

This clonotype was counted many times. The chain links TRBV3-1 to TRBJ2-5; the D is unclear. Trimming took off 0 bases at V and 1 base at J, with 12 bases between the two ends. Germline lookup yields CDR1 LGHDT and CDR2 YNNKEL (reference sequence). The CDR3 covers 16 residues. This CDR3 reads CASSQEVGQIQETQYF. The CDR3 nucleotides are TGTGCCAGCAGCCAAGAGGTCGGGCAGATCCAAGAGACCCAGTACTTC.

This clonotype was counted many times. The V call is TRBV5-6, the J call TRBJ1-2; D not certain. CDR3 size: 12 residues. Germline lookup yields CDR1 SGHDT and CDR2 YYEEEE. V was pared by 0 bases and J by 7 bases, with 7 bases between. In DNA, the CDR3 is TGTGCCAGCAGCTTGGTTACGGCTGGCTACACCTTC. Translating it yields CASSLVTAGYTF.

The chain has TRBV9 and TRBJ1-3; maybe TRBD1 (6 bases). The CDR3 spans 15 residues. Germline CDR1 SGDLS, CDR2 YYNGEE. V was pared by 5 bases and J by 0 bases, with 12 bases between. CDR3 sequence reads: CASRETGNSGNTIYF. CDR3 DNA: TGTGCCAGCAGGGAGACAGGAAACTCTGGAAACACCATATATTTT. The entire variable domain, with the rest obtained from reference TRBV9 and TRBJ1-3, is as follows: DSGVTQTPKHLITATGQRVTLRCSPRSGDLSVYWYQQSLDQGLQFLIQYYNGEERAKGNILERFSAQQFPDLHSELNLSSLELGDSALYFCASRETGNSGNTIYFGEGSWLTVV.